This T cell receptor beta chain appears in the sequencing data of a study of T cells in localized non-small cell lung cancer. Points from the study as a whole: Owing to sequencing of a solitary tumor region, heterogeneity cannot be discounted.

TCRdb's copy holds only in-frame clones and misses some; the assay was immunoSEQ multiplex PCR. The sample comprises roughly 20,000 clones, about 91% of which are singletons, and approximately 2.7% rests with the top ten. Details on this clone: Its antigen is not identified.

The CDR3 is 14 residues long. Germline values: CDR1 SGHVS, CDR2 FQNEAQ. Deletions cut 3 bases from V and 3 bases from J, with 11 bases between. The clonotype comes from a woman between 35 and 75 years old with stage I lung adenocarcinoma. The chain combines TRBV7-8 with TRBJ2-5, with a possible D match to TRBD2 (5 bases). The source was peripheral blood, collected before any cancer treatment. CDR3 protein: CASSFRGPEETQYF. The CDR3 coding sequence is TGTGCCAGCAGCTTTAGAGGGCCGGAAGAGACCCAGTACTTC.